The present TCR beta chain was sequenced within a study of neoadjuvant anti-PD-1 for oral cavity cancer. The germline CDR1 and CDR2 sequences are DFQATT and SNEGSKA (reference sequence). The CDR3 runs 10 residues. V dropped 1 base and J dropped 8 bases, with 2 bases sitting between them. Measured with immunoSEQ multiplex PCR; TCRdb has only the in-frame clones, and not every one. The sample holds 13,000 to 15,000 clones; about 59% are singletons and the top ten take about 2.9%. The chain uses TRBV20-1 and TRBJ1-4; D not certain. This sequence originates from a person between 40 and 79 years old with oral cavity squamous cell carcinoma. Sequencing was performed on PBMCs, taken before nivolumab (anti-PD-1) treatment. The CDR3 reads CSARGEKLFF. In DNA, the CDR3 is TGCAGTGCTAGAGGGGAAAAACTGTTTTTT.